The 10 T cell receptor beta chains below were found in one sample sequenced in a study of Ad26.COV2.S vaccination and SARS-CoV-2 variants. This sample's treatment: roughly 20 received Ad26.COV2.S at low or high dose, single or two shots; roughly five received placebo; per-sample allocation not given. Samples came from day 63 after the first vaccine or placebo injection. Some clones are missing from TCRdb's copy, which holds only in-frame ones; the method was immunoSEQ multiplex PCR. In the table there are about 350,000 clones, roughly 91% of which are singletons. This specimen consisted of peripheral blood, obtained in a trial of Ad26.COV2.S vaccine versus placebo. The receptors were gathered from a person aged 18-60 years who received the Ad26.COV2.S COVID-19 vaccine or a placebo.

The V gene is TRBV27, the J gene TRBJ2-7; D ambiguous. CDR1 is MNHEY, CDR2 SMNVEV, per germline (reference sequence). The CDR3 is 13 residues long. The V end lost 3 bases, the J end lost 2 bases, and 8 bases lay between the germline ends. The CDR3 spells CASSFGLAYEQYF. The DNA for the CDR3 is TGTGCCAGCAGTTTCGGCCTTGCCTACGAGCAGTACTTC.

The chain links TRBV7-6 to TRBJ1-5; D is possibly TRBD1 (5 bases). Germline CDR1 and CDR2: SGHVS and FNYEAQ. This CDR3 is 14 amino acids long. Trimming took off 5 bases at V and 0 bases at J, with 8 bases between the two ends. CDR3 nucleotides: TGTGCCAGCAGCGCAGGGAATAGCAATCAGCCCCAGCATTTT. This codes for CASSAGNSNQPQHF.

V usage is TRBV2 and J usage is TRBJ2-7; D not resolved. Germline CDR1 reads SNHLY; CDR2 reads FYNNEI. V was clipped by 10 bases and J by 3 bases, with 16 bases between them. This CDR3 region has 13 residues. CDR3 in amino acids: CATLRGGDYEQYF. The CDR3 DNA is TGTGCCACCCTCCGTGGTGGGGACTACGAGCAGTACTTC.

This clone came up a few times. J is TRBJ1-6 and V is TRBV4-1, with D perhaps matching TRBD1 (6 bases). V was trimmed by 6 bases and J by 3 bases, leaving 9 bases between them. This CDR3 has 14 amino acids. Germline CDR1 MGHRA, CDR2 YSYEKL. The CDR3 DNA follows: TGCGCCAGCAGGCACAGGGACTATAATTCACCCCTCCACTTT. Translating gives CASRHRDYNSPLHF.

The gene calls are TRBV27 and TRBJ2-7; a weak D match, TRBD2 (7 bases). The V gene's germline CDR1 is MNHEY and CDR2 SMNVEV (reference sequence). Between the trimmed V and J ends, which lost 2 bases and 5 bases, there was a span of 22 bases. The CDR3 is 17 residues long. CDR3 bases: TGTGCCAGCAGTTTAGGATGGGGTGGGGGGGGCAAGAACGAGCAGTACTTC. Its translation: CASSLGWGGGGKNEQYF.

V usage is TRBV6-2 or TRBV6-3 and J usage is TRBJ2-5; D is unclear. This CDR3 is built from 11 residues. Trimming took off 2 bases at V and 5 bases at J, with 3 bases between the two ends. CDR1 is MNHEY and CDR2 is SVGEGT in the germline V gene. CDR3 sequence (DNA): TGTGCCAGCAGTTACATTGAGACCCAGTACTTC. This codes for CASSYIETQYF.

The gene calls are TRBV5-1 and TRBJ2-5, with 8 positions matching TRBD1. Trimming cost V 6 bases and J 7 bases; bases outside gene matches: 11. CDR3 length: 14 amino acids. Germline assignment: CDR1 SGHRS and CDR2 YFSETQ. The CDR3 DNA sequence: TGCGCCAGCATGGACAGGGAACCGGCAGGGACCCAGTACTTC. It specifies CASMDREPAGTQYF.

The chain has TRBV3-1 (or the pseudogene TRBV3-2) and TRBJ1-5; a possible D gene is TRBD1 (6 bases). The CDR3 spans 16 residues. Germline V CDR1 and CDR2: LGHDT, YNNKEL (reference sequence). Trimming removed 0 bases at V and 2 bases at J, with 11 bases between. The CDR3 DNA reads as TGTGCCAGCAGCCAAGATTTTCCAGGGGGCAATCAGCCCCAGCATTTT. Protein sequence: CASSQDFPGGNQPQHF.

This clone has a single count. This CDR3 is also generated by other DNA sequences in the sample. J is TRBJ2-7 and V is TRBV25-1; D remains ambiguous. The CDR3 runs 11 residues. The ends were cut back, 3 bases at V and 3 bases at J, with 3 bases in the middle. Looked up from germline, CDR1 is MGHDK and CDR2 is SYGVNS. Here the CDR3 reads CASSDGYEQYF. The CDR3 bases are TGTGCCAGCAGTGACGGCTACGAGCAGTACTTC.

The rearrangement joins TRBV10-2 to TRBJ2-7, with TRBD1 matching 9 bases. From germline, CDR1 is WSHSY and CDR2 SAAADI. Germline trimming cut 6 bases from V and 4 bases from J; bases unmatched to any gene: 1. The length of the CDR3 is 12 residues. Here the CDR3 reads CASRTGGYEQYF. The DNA of the CDR3 is TGCGCCAGCAGGACAGGGGGGTACGAGCAGTACTTC.